Each of the 23 T cell receptor beta chains below was sequenced from the same sample in a study of CD8 T cells in Susac syndrome. Reverse transcription used about 0.45 to 1 ug RNA and random hexamers. TCRdb reprocessed the immunoSEQ multiplex PCR reads via MiXCR and lists one record per CDR3 protein. Of about 210,000 distinct CDR3 sequences listed, over 90% were seen once; the top ten hold around 0.08%. Sequencing input: CD4+ T cells from PBMCs. These receptors originate from a human donor with multiple sclerosis.

V and J are TRBV9 and TRBJ2-1; D ambiguous. V was clipped by 4 bases and J by 6 bases, with 17 bases between them. This CDR3 spans 15 amino acids. CDR1 SGDLS and CDR2 YYNGEE come from the germline V gene. CDR3 nucleotides: TGTGCCAGCAGCCCAGTCGAGAGGTGGGCCAATGAGCAGTTCTTC. It translates to CASSPVERWANEQFF.

The chain carries TRBV30 and TRBJ2-5, with D maybe TRBD2 (5 bases). V lost 3 bases, J lost 4 bases, and 12 bases lay in between. This CDR3 contains 13 residues. Germline V lookup: CDR1 GTSNPN, CDR2 SVGIG (reference sequence). The CDR3 nucleotides are TGTGCCTGGAGCATCCGGGGATCAGAGACCCAGTACTTC. Translating it yields CAWSIRGSETQYF.

This chain joins TRBV3-1 and TRBJ1-1; D gene uncertain. Trimming removed 0 bases from V and 1 base from J, with 3 bases in between. Germline V CDR1 and CDR2: LGHDT, YNNKEL (reference sequence). This CDR3 has 13 residues. Here the CDR3 DNA reads TGTGCCAGCAGCCAAGACAAGAACACTGAAGCTTTCTTT. Its protein is CASSQDKNTEAFF.

The CDR3 is CATAPGQGADGELFF. The CDR3, as DNA: TGTGCCACCGCCCCGGGACAGGGGGCCGACGGGGAGCTGTTTTTT. The chain carries TRBV7-2 and TRBJ2-2; 12 bases line up with TRBD1. V was clipped by 10 bases and J by 7 bases; unmatched bases: 10. Germline CDR1 is SGHTA and CDR2 is FQGNSA. CDR3 size: 15 residues.

The chain employs TRBV30 and TRBJ1-4; D is perhaps TRBD1 (5 bases). The CDR3 extends over 14 amino acids. Trimming cost V 3 bases and J 4 bases, with 12 bases left between them. CDR1 and CDR2 (germline): GTSNPN, SVGIG (reference sequence). The CDR3 is CAWSLGLLNEKLFF. For the CDR3, the DNA is TGTGCCTGGAGCCTGGGGCTCCTTAATGAAAAACTGTTTTTT.

This rearrangement joins TRBV20-1 to TRBJ2-3; D is ambiguous. Germline values: CDR1 DFQATT, CDR2 SNEGSKA (reference sequence). The length of the CDR3 is 13 residues. V was cut by 3 bases and J by 0 bases, with 7 bases left in between. The CDR3 DNA reads TGCAGTGCTAGCCCCCATAGCACAGATACGCAGTATTTT. It codes for CSASPHSTDTQYF.

This sequence joins TRBV6-6 and TRBJ1-5, with D perhaps matching TRBD1 (6 bases). The CDR3 sequence is 13 residues long. Germline CDR1 MNHNY, CDR2 SVGAGI (reference sequence). V was pared by 2 bases and J by 8 bases, with 10 bases between. In DNA form, the CDR3 reads TGTGCCAGCAGTTACGGGGGGGCTGAGCCCCAGCATTTT. Amino acids: CASSYGGAEPQHF.

V gene TRBV5-1 combines with J gene TRBJ2-2; D is unresolved. This CDR3 is 16 amino acids long. Trimming took off 1 base at V and 1 base at J, with 11 bases between the two ends. The V gene's germline CDR1 is SGHRS and CDR2 YFSETQ. The CDR3 loop reads CASSLSAAWNTGELFF. The CDR3 DNA is TGCGCCAGCAGCTTGTCGGCAGCCTGGAACACCGGGGAGCTGTTTTTT.

The V and J genes are TRBV12-3 or TRBV12-4 and TRBJ2-2; possible D gene TRBD1, 5 bases. The CDR3 has 14 residues. Trimming took off 5 bases at V and 3 bases at J, with 10 bases between the two ends. For the CDR3, the DNA is TGTGCCAGCAGTCCTTCCAGGGACACCGGGGAGCTGTTTTTT. This codes for CASSPSRDTGELFF.

The chain recombines TRBV4-1 with TRBJ1-6; maybe TRBD1 (6 bases). Per the germline V gene, CDR1 is MGHRA and CDR2 is YSYEKL. The V end was cut by 3 bases, the J end by 13 bases, with 19 bases between. The CDR3 extends over 15 amino acids. CDR3 sequence (DNA): TGCGCCAGCAGCCAGGAGGACAGTGGTACAGTCCCCCTCCACTTT. It specifies CASSQEDSGTVPLHF.

This clonotype was seen a single time. The rearrangement uses TRBV5-1 and TRBJ2-7, with no clear D. Trimming pared 0 bases from V and 4 bases from J, leaving 5 bases between. Germline V gene sequence: CDR1 SGHRS, CDR2 YFSETQ. This CDR3 has 12 residues. CDR3 DNA sequence: TGCGCCAGCAGCTTGGAAGGGTACGAGCAGTACGTC. Amino acid sequence: CASSLEGYEQYV.

This clonotype was picked up a small number of times. The V gene is TRBV12-3 or TRBV12-4, the J gene TRBJ2-1; perhaps D is TRBD1 or TRBD2 (5 bases each). The CDR3 contains 13 residues. The V and J ends lost 5 bases and 4 bases respectively, with 9 bases between them. This CDR3 reads CASSPGPYNEQFF. The CDR3 nucleotides read TGTGCCAGCAGTCCGGGACCTTACAATGAGCAGTTCTTC.

The chain has TRBV4-1 and TRBJ2-4; D perhaps matches TRBD1 (6 bases). CDR1 is MGHRA, CDR2 YSYEKL, per germline. The CDR3 spans 15 residues. V was pared by 3 bases and J by 4 bases, with 13 bases between. DNA for the CDR3: TGCGCCAGCAGCCATGGGAAGGGGACAAAAAACATTCAGTACTTC. Its translation: CASSHGKGTKNIQYF.

V usage is TRBV2 and J usage is TRBJ1-1; 7 nucleotides agree with TRBD1. The germline CDR1 and CDR2 sequences are SNHLY and FYNNEI. The CDR3 has 13 amino acids. V was clipped by 6 bases and J by 1 base; unmatched bases: 2. The CDR3 bases are TGTGCCAGCAGAGGGGACAGGAACACTGAAGCTTTCTTT. Translating gives CASRGDRNTEAFF.

The genes are TRBV23-1 and TRBJ1-2, with D possibly being TRBD1 (5 bases). TRBV23-1 is an ORF; its function is uncertain. This CDR3 comprises 12 residues. V was shortened by 5 bases and J by 1 base, with 5 bases between the two germline ends. CDR3 loop: CASSRGNYGYTF. The CDR3 DNA reads TGCGCCAGCAGTAGGGGTAACTATGGCTACACCTTC.

CDR3: CASSEWTYEQYV. CDR3 DNA: TGTGCCAGCAGTGAGTGGACTTACGAGCAGTACGTC. The gene calls are TRBV2 and TRBJ2-7, with a weak D call TRBD2 (5 bases). CDR1 and CDR2 (germline): SNHLY, FYNNEI. CDR3 length: 12 residues. The V gene lost 3 bases and the J gene lost 4 bases, with 7 bases spanning the gap.

V gene TRBV5-1 combines with J gene TRBJ2-7; tentative D call: TRBD1 (6 bases). The CDR3 contains 15 residues. CDR1 is SGHRS and CDR2 is YFSETQ in the germline V gene. Deletions cut 0 bases from V and 3 bases from J, with 13 bases between. In DNA, the CDR3 is TGCGCCAGCAGCTTGGACGGACAGAGACACTACGAGCAGTACTTC. It codes for CASSLDGQRHYEQYF.

V usage is TRBV4-2 and J usage is TRBJ2-5; TRBD2 matches 12 bases. CDR1 and CDR2 (germline): LGHNA, YNFKEQ. V lost 4 bases and J lost 3; bases outside the gene matches: 6. The CDR3 consists of 16 residues. CDR3 bases: TGTGCCAGCAGCCCTGGACTAGCGGGGATGAAAGAGACCCAGTACTTC. Protein sequence: CASSPGLAGMKETQYF.

The chain carries TRBV7-2 and TRBJ2-1; 11 bases align to TRBD2. The CDR3 runs to 17 residues. With 4 bases clipped from V and 1 base from J, the junction kept 6 bases outside the gene matches. CDR1 SGHTA and CDR2 FQGNSA come from the germline V gene. CDR3 protein: CASSSTSGVGSYNEQFF. In DNA form, the CDR3 reads TGTGCCAGCAGCTCGACTAGCGGGGTAGGTTCCTACAATGAGCAGTTCTTC.

V and J are TRBV20-1 and TRBJ1-6, with D hard to call. Looked up from germline, CDR1 is DFQATT and CDR2 is SNEGSKA (reference sequence). The V end lost 6 bases, the J end lost 0 bases, and 9 bases lay between the germline ends. The CDR3 is 14 residues long. The CDR3 is CSAPSTSYNSPLHF. CDR3 in DNA: TGCAGTGCGCCATCCACCTCCTATAATTCACCCCTCCACTTT.

The chain uses TRBV30 and TRBJ2-2, with 9 bases identical to TRBD1. The CDR3 totals 16 residues. Germline values: CDR1 GTSNPN, CDR2 SVGIG (reference sequence). The J segment lost 2 bases and the V segment lost 7 bases, leaving 11 bases of the junction unmatched. The CDR3 sequence is CAFYPRTGANTGELFF. The CDR3, as DNA: TGTGCCTTCTACCCCAGGACAGGGGCTAACACCGGGGAGCTGTTTTTT. The full variable domain, with the rest looked up from reference TRBV30 and TRBJ2-2, is SQTIHQWPATLVQPVGSPLSLECTVEGTSNPNLYWYRQAAGRGLQLLFYSVGIGQISSEVPQNLSASRPQDRQFILSSKKLLLSDSGFYLCAFYPRTGANTGELFFGEGSRLTVL.

The rearrangement uses TRBV5-6 and TRBJ2-7; D not resolved. The ends were cut back, 1 base at V and 0 bases at J, with 8 bases in the middle. The CDR3 contains 14 residues. Germline V lookup: CDR1 SGHDT, CDR2 YYEEEE. The CDR3 DNA is TGTGCCAGCAGCTTGCAGAAGAGCTCCTACGAGCAGTACTTC. The encoded protein is CASSLQKSSYEQYF.

V usage is TRBV12-3 or TRBV12-4 and J usage is TRBJ2-5; D gene ambiguous. V lost 3 bases to trimming and J lost 1 base, with 15 bases between them. The CDR3 has 16 residues. CDR3 sequence reads: CASSFGQAYIQETQYF. In DNA, the CDR3 is TGTGCCAGCAGTTTCGGCCAGGCGTACATCCAAGAGACCCAGTACTTC.